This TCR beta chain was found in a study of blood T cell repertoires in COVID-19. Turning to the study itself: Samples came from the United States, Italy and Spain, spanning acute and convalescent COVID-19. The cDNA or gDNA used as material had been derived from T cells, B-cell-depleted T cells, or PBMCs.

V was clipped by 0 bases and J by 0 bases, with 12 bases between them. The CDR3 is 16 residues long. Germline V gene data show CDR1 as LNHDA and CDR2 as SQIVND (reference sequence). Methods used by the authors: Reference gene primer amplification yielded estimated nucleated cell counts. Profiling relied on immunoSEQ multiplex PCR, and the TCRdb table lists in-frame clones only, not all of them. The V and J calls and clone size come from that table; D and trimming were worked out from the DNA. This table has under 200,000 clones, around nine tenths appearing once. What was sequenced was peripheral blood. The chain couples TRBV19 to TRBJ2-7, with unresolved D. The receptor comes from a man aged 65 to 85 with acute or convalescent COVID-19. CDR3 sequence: CASSIDHRSYSYEQYF. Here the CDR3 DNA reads TGTGCCAGTAGTATAGATCACCGGAGTTACTCCTACGAGCAGTACTTC. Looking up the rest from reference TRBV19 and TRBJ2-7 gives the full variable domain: DGGITQSPKYLFRKEGQNVTLSCEQNLNHDAMYWYRQDPGQGLRLIYYSQIVNDFQKGDIAEGYSVSREKKESFPLTVTSAQKNPTAFYLCASSIDHRSYSYEQYFGPGTRLTVT.